Listed below are T cell receptor beta chains from one sample, sequenced in a study of cytomegalovirus exposure and HLA in healthy donors. Method: immunoSEQ multiplex PCR; TCRdb's copy keeps in-frame clones and lacks some. The sample lists tens of thousands of clones; approximately 90% were seen once. The sample was PBMCs. The receptors here all came from a woman aged 18-30 years in good health and CMV-seropositive. Both conserved end residues are part of each CDR3. A D gene is named only where the DNA matches it firmly. Part of the rows lack a size; the others show once, few, many or a class for expanded clones.

d_call | j_call | v_call | clone_size | cdr3_nt | cdr3_aa
. | TRBJ2-2 | TRBV7-2 | . | TGTGCCAGCAGCAAACAGGGTTTGTTGACCGGGGAGCTGTTTTTT | CASSKQGLLTGELFF
. | TRBJ2-7 | TRBV28 | . | TGTGCCAGCAGTTCCATCAGCGGGCCCATCTACGAGCAGTACTTC | CASSSISGPIYEQYF
TRBD1 | TRBJ2-5 | TRBV10-3 | . | TGTGCCATCAGTGATAGGGGACAGGGGGGAGAGACCCAGTACTTC | CAISDRGQGGETQYF
. | TRBJ2-1 | TRBV19 | . | TGTGCCAGTAGTCCACCTTCAGAGGGTAATGAGCAGTTCTTC | CASSPPSEGNEQFF
TRBD1 | TRBJ2-7 | TRBV2 | . | TGTGCCAGCACCCGGCAGGGGGCTGGGGAGCAGTACTTC | CASTRQGAGEQYF
. | TRBJ2-1 | TRBV5-5 | . | TGTGCCAGCAGCCAAACTAGGACCTTCTACAATGAGCAGTTCTTC | CASSQTRTFYNEQFF
. | TRBJ1-1 | TRBV11-2 | . | TGTGCCAGCAGCTTCCCCGGGGTTGAAGCTTTCTTT | CASSFPGVEAFF
. | TRBJ1-4 | TRBV30 | . | TGTGCCTGGAGTGTACTGTCCACTAATGAAAAACTGTTTTTT | CAWSVLSTNEKLFF
TRBD2 | TRBJ2-3 | TRBV6-4 | few | TGTGCCAGCAGGGAGACTAGCGGGAGTTCAGATACGCAGTATTTT | CASRETSGSSDTQYF
TRBD1 | TRBJ1-1 | TRBV11-2 | . | TGTGCCAGCAGCTCCGGGACAGGGCTAGGGGACACTGAAGCTTTCTTT | CASSSGTGLGDTEAFF
TRBD1 | TRBJ1-2 | TRBV4-3 | . | TGCGCCAGCAGCCACTCTCTTGGGTGGGGACAGGGGATTAGGGAAGGCTACACCTTC | CASSHSLGWGQGIREGYTF
. | TRBJ2-5 | TRBV2 | . | TGTGCCAGCAGGGCCGGGATTTGGGAGACCCAGTACTTC | CASRAGIWETQYF
TRBD2 | TRBJ2-1 | TRBV7-8 | . | TGTGCCAGCAGCTTAGGACTAGCGGGGGTTCGTGAGCAGTTCTTC | CASSLGLAGVREQFF
TRBD1 | TRBJ1-2 | TRBV28 | . | TGTGCCAGCAGTCCGGGACAGTTAGCTAACTATGGCTACACCTTC | CASSPGQLANYGYTF
TRBD1 | TRBJ1-5 | TRBV19 | few | TGTGCCAGTAGAGGGGACAGGGCCTTTCATCAGCCCCAGCATTTT | CASRGDRAFHQPQHF
. | TRBJ2-1 | TRBV15 | . | TGTGCCACCAGCAGAGCCCTAAGACAGAGCTCCTACAATGAGCAGTTCTTC | CATSRALRQSSYNEQFF
TRBD1 | TRBJ2-1 | TRBV2 | . | TGTGCCATCAAGAGCCGGACAGGGGCGGACTACAATGAGCAGTTCTTC | CAIKSRTGADYNEQFF
. | TRBJ2-3 | TRBV28 | . | TGTGCCAGCAGTTCCTCGGGGGATACGCAGTATTTT | CASSSSGDTQYF
TRBD2 | TRBJ2-3 | TRBV2 | . | TGTGCCAGCGAACTAGCGGGAGGGCCAGCGTCGGATACGCAGTATTTT | CASELAGGPASDTQYF
TRBD1 | TRBJ2-7 | TRBV6-5 | . | TGTGCCAGCAGTCGCACAGGGGACGAGCAGTACTTC | CASSRTGDEQYF
TRBD2 | TRBJ2-3 | TRBV9 | once | TGTGCCAGCAGCGCAATAGCGGGGGACACAGATACGCAGTATTTT | CASSAIAGDTDTQYF
TRBD2 | TRBJ2-5 | TRBV5-1 | . | TGCGCCAGCAGCTTGGTGACTAGCGGGGCGGAGACCCAGTACTTC | CASSLVTSGAETQYF
. | TRBJ2-5 | TRBV29-1 | . | TGCAGCGCCTGGACAGCTACAGGGGAGACCCAGTACTTC | CSAWTATGETQYF
TRBD2 | TRBJ2-1 | TRBV6-6 | . | TGTGCCAGCAGTTACGGCCTAGCGGTATTCAATGAGCAGTTCTTC | CASSYGLAVFNEQFF
TRBD2 | TRBJ2-2 | TRBV5-1 | . | TGCGCCAGCAGCCCTAGCGGACGGCGGGGCACCGGGGAGCTGTTTTTT | CASSPSGRRGTGELFF
TRBD2 | TRBJ2-5 | TRBV9 | . | TGTGCCAGCAGGAAAATACTAGCGGGCGGCCAAGAGACCCAGTACTTC | CASRKILAGGQETQYF
. | TRBJ1-4 | TRBV27 | . | TGTGCCAGCAGTCCTCGGGGGTATGAAAAACTGTTTTTT | CASSPRGYEKLFF
TRBD1 | TRBJ2-2 | TRBV2 | . | TGTGCCAGCGTAGGACAGGGGGGGAACACCGGGGAGCTGTTTTTT | CASVGQGGNTGELFF